This passage covers 4 T cell receptor beta chains from one sample sequenced in a study of T cell responses to AZD1222 COVID-19 vaccine listed by TCRdb under 2021. The time point label here, explained by the study, means: baseline before first vaccination. Library prep was done by the immunoSEQ multiplex PCR assay. What TCRdb holds here is the immuneACCESS table cut down to in-frame rearrangements. Part of the clones is not present; checked against another copy, under half of the missing clones reflect an unresolved V gene, and the others are unexplained. Within this sample are some 99,000 clones, with approximately 90% of them counted one time only. 6.5% to 9.5% of the sample goes to the ten largest clones. Here the sequenced sample was peripheral blood, taken on day 0 of AZD1222 vaccination. The source is an adult in good health.

CDR3 nucleotides: TGTGCCATCAGTGCGCAGGGGGGAGCTTTCTTT. Its protein is CAISAQGGAFF. This rearrangement joins TRBV10-3 to TRBJ1-1; 7 positions agree with TRBD1. Germline CDR1 ENHRY, CDR2 SYGVKD. After removal of 4 bases from V and 10 bases from J, the junction contained 3 bases not matched to a gene. This CDR3 is built from 11 residues.

The V and J genes are TRBV12-3 or TRBV12-4 and TRBJ2-3; D might be TRBD2 (5 bases). This CDR3 is 11 amino acids long. V was trimmed by 6 bases and J by 8 bases, leaving 9 bases between them. The DNA of the CDR3 is TGTGCCAGCAGCTCCGGGGTTACGCAGTATTTT. This translates into CASSSGVTQYF.

The chain employs TRBV10-1 and TRBJ1-1; D is possibly TRBD1 (6 bases). Between the trimmed V and J ends, which lost 2 bases and 10 bases, there was a span of 11 bases. The CDR3 runs 12 residues. Germline CDR1 is WNHNN and CDR2 is SYGVQD (reference sequence). The DNA for the CDR3 is TGCGCCAGCAGTGAGGGGGGCCATGGAGCTTTCTTT. Its translation is CASSEGGHGAFF.

DNA for the CDR3: TGTGCCAGCAGCTTTTCGACGGCCCCGCGACCCCAGCATTTT. This encodes CASSFSTAPRPQHF. J is TRBJ1-5 and V is TRBV5-8, with D unresolved. The CDR3 length is 14 residues. The V and J ends lost 2 bases and 10 bases respectively, with 16 bases between them. CDR1 is SGHTS, CDR2 YDEGEE, per germline.